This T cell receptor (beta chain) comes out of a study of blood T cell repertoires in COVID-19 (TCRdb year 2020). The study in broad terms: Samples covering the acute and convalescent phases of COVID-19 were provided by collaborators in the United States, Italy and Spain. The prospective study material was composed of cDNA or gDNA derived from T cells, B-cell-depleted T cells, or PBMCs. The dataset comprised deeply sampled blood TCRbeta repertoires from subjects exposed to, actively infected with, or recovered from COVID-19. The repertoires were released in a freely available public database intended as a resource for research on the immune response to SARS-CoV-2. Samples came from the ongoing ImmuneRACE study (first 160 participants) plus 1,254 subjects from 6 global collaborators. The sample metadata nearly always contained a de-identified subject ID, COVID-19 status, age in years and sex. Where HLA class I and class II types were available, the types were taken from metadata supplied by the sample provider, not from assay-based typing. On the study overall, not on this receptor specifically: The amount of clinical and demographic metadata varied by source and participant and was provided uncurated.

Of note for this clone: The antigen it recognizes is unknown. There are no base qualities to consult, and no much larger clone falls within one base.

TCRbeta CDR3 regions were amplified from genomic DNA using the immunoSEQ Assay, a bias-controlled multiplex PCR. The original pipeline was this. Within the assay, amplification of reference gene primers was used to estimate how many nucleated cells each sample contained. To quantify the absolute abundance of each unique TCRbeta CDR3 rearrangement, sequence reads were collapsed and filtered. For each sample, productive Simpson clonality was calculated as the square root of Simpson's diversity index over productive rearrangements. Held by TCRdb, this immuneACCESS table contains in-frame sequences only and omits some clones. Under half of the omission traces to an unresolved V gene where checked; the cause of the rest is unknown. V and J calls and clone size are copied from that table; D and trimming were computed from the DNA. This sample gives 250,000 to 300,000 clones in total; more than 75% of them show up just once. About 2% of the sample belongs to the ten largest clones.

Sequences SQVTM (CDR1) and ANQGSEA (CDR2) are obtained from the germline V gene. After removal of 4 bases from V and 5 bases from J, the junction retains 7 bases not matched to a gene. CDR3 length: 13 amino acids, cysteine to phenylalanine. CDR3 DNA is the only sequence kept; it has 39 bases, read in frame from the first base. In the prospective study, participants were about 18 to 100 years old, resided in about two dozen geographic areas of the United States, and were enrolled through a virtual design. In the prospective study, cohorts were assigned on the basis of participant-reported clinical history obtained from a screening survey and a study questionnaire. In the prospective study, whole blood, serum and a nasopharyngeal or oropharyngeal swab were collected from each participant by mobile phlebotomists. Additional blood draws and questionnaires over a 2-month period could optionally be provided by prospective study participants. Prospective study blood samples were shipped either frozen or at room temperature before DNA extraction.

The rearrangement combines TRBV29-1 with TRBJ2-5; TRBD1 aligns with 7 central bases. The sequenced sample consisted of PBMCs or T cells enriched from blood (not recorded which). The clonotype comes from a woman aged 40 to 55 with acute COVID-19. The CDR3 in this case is CSVGLQGVETQYF. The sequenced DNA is TGCAGCGTTGGTCTGCAGGGGGTGGAGACCCAGTACTTC.